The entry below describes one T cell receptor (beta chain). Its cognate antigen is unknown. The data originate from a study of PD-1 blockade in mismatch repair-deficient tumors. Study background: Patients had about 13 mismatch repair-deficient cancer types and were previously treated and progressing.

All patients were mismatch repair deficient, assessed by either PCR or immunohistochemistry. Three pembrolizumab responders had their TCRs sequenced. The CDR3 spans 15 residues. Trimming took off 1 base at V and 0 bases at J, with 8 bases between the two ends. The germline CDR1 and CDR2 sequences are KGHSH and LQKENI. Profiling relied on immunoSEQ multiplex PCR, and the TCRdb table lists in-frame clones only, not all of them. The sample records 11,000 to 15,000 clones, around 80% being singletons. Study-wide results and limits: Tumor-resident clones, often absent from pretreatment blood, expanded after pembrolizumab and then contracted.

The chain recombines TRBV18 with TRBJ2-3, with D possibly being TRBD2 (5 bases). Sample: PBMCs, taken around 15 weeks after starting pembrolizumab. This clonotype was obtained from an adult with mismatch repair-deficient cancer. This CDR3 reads CASSPRAGSTDTQYF. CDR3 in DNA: TGTGCCAGCTCACCACGGGCGGGTAGCACAGATACGCAGTATTTT. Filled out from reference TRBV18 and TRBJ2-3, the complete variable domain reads NAGVMQNPRHLVRRRGQEARLRCSPMKGHSHVYWYRQLPEEGLKFMVYLQKENIIDESGMPKERFSAEFPKEGPSILRIQQVVRGDSAAYFCASSPRAGSTDTQYFGPGTRLTVL.